The 9 T cell receptor beta chains below were found in one sample sequenced in a study of T cells after yellow fever vaccination. In TCRdb, the 5' RACE reads were re-called with MiXCR into one record per CDR3 protein. The repertoire holds about 350,000 distinct CDR3 sequences, with 8% to 9.5% as singletons. The source material was PBMCs, sampled approximately 47 days after the first yellow fever vaccination. Receptors were obtained from a man aged 18 to 29 who received the YFV17D yellow fever vaccine.

This clonotype was counted at least ten times. This chain joins TRBV20-1 and TRBJ1-1; D unresolved. V shed 1 base and J shed 0 bases, with 15 bases lying between them. CDR3 size: 16 residues. Germline loops: CDR1 DFQATT, CDR2 SNEGSKA (reference sequence). DNA for the CDR3: TGCAGTGCTAGAGTGCGGGCAGCAGCAATGAACACTGAAGCTTTCTTT. Translated, it gives CSARVRAAAMNTEAFF.

A few counts support this clonotype. The rearrangement links TRBV20-1 to TRBJ1-5; 11 positions match TRBD1. The CDR3 extends over 15 amino acids. Trimming removed 4 bases from V and 3 bases from J; junction bases left unmatched: 5. Germline assignment: CDR1 DFQATT and CDR2 SNEGSKA (reference sequence). CDR3: CSATRTGGSNQPQHF. CDR3 DNA sequence: TGCAGTGCTACCCGGACAGGGGGCTCCAATCAGCCCCAGCATTTT.

This clonotype showed up many times. V gene TRBV28 combines with J gene TRBJ1-2; D is ambiguous. Germline lookup yields CDR1 MDHEN and CDR2 SYDVKM. CDR3 length equals 13 residues. V was cut by 2 bases and J by 4 bases, with 8 bases left in between. CDR3 DNA sequence: TGTGCCAGCAGTTTACCGAGACTCTATGGCTACACCTTC. Its translation is CASSLPRLYGYTF.

This clonotype showed up just a few times. V is TRBV5-1 and J is TRBJ2-2; 9 bases map to TRBD1. V shed 5 bases, J shed 0 bases, and the junction held 5 bases outside the gene matches. The CDR3 length is 16 residues. The germline CDR1 and CDR2 sequences are SGHRS and YFSETQ. CDR3 in amino acids: CASRPDRGTNTGELFF. The CDR3 nucleotides are TGCGCCAGCAGGCCGGACAGGGGAACGAACACCGGGGAGCTGTTTTTT.

The sample holds many counts of this clonotype. The genes are TRBV10-3 and TRBJ2-5; 7 bases are shared with TRBD2. The germline CDR1 and CDR2 sequences are ENHRY and SYGVKD. The CDR3 is 15 amino acids. V shed 0 bases, J shed 1 base, and the junction held 2 bases outside the gene matches. The CDR3 reads CAISESRGSQETQYF. In DNA, the CDR3 is TGTGCCATCAGTGAGTCGCGGGGGTCCCAAGAGACCCAGTACTTC.

In this sample, this clonotype turned up many times. The gene calls are TRBV19 and TRBJ2-1, with 9 bases lining up with TRBD2. CDR1 is LNHDA, CDR2 SQIVND, per germline (reference sequence). This CDR3 is built from 14 residues. Trimming took 5 bases from V and 8 from J; bases not matched to a gene: 7. The CDR3: CASSSRGGHDEQFF. As DNA, the CDR3 is TGTGCCAGTAGTTCGCGGGGGGGCCATGATGAGCAGTTCTTC.

This clonotype was counted many times. The rearrangement joins TRBV7-9 to TRBJ2-2, with 7 nucleotides matching TRBD1. The V and J ends lost 6 bases and 11 bases, in that order; junction bases with no gene match: 6. The germline CDR1 and CDR2 sequences are SEHNR and FQNEAQ (reference sequence). The CDR3 runs to 12 residues. Written as DNA, the CDR3 is TGTGCCAGCAGGAGACAGGGAGTTGAGCTGTTTTTT. It specifies CASRRQGVELFF.

This clonotype was observed a few times. This CDR3 is CASREPGQGLTDTQYF. The DNA for the CDR3 is TGCGCCAGCAGAGAACCGGGACAGGGGCTCACAGATACGCAGTATTTT. The chain joins TRBV5-1 to TRBJ2-3; TRBD1 matches at 10 bases. V was clipped by 5 bases and J by 2 bases; unmatched bases: 8. CDR1 is SGHRS, CDR2 YFSETQ, per germline. The CDR3 length is 16 residues.

The chain links TRBV19 to TRBJ2-1; D possibly corresponds to TRBD2 (5 bases). CDR3 length: 16 amino acids. V lost 7 bases, J lost 1 base, and 17 bases lay in between. CDR1 is LNHDA, CDR2 SQIVND, per germline (reference sequence). The CDR3 protein is CASTGRAADSYNEQFF. The CDR3 nucleotides read TGTGCCAGTACTGGACGAGCGGCGGATTCCTACAATGAGCAGTTCTTC. The entire variable domain, with the rest obtained from reference TRBV19 and TRBJ2-1, is as follows: DGGITQSPKYLFRKEGQNVTLSCEQNLNHDAMYWYRQDPGQGLRLIYYSQIVNDFQKGDIAEGYSVSREKKESFPLTVTSAQKNPTAFYLCASTGRAADSYNEQFFGPGTRLTVL.